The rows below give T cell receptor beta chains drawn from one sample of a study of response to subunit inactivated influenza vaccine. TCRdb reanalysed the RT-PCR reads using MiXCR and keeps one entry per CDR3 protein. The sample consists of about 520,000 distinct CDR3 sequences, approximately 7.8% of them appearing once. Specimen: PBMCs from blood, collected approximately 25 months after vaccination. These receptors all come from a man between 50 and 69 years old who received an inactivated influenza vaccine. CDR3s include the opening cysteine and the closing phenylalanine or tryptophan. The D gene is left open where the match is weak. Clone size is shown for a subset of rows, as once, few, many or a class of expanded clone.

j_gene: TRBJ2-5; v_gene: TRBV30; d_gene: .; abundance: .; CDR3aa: CAWRNPILGAAQETQYF; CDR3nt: TGTGCCTGGAGGAACCCGATTTTGGGGGCCGCACAAGAGACCCAGTACTTC
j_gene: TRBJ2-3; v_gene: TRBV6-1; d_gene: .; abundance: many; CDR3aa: CASSELALSTDTQYF; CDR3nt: TGTGCCAGCAGTGAACTAGCGCTTAGCACAGATACGCAGTATTTT
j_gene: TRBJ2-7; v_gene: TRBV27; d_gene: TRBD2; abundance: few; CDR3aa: CASSLSASGRSYEQYF; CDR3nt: TGTGCCAGCAGTTTATCGGCTAGCGGGAGGTCCTACGAGCAGTACTTC
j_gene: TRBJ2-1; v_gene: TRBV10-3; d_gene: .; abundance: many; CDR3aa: CAISGSESPYNEQFF; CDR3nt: TGTGCCATCAGTGGGAGCGAGTCCCCCTACAATGAGCAGTTCTTC
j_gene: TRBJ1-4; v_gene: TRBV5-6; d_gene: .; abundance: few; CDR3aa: CASSHGTDNEKLFF; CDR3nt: TGTGCCAGCAGCCACGGGACGGATAATGAAAAACTGTTTTTT
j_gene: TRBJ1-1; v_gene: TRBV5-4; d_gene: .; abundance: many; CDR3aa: CASSLPMNTEAFF; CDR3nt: TGTGCCAGCAGCTTGCCCATGAACACTGAAGCTTTCTTT
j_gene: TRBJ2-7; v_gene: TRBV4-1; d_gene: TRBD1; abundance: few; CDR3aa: CASSQDVGTVTAYEQYF; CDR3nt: TGCGCCAGCAGCCAAGATGTAGGGACAGTGACCGCCTACGAGCAGTACTTC
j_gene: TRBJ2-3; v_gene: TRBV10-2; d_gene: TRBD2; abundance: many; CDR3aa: CASKVAGGTDTQYF; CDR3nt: TGCGCCAGCAAGGTAGCGGGGGGCACAGATACGCAGTATTTT
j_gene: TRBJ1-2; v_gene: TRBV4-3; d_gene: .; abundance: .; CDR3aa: CASSQDMGSTGWRGYTF; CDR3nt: TGCGCCAGCAGCCAAGACATGGGCAGTACGGGATGGCGTGGCTACACCTTC
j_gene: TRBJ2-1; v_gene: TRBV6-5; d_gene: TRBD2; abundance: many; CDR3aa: CASSYSGEQFF; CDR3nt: TGCGCCAGCAGCTATAGCGGGGAGCAGTTCTTC
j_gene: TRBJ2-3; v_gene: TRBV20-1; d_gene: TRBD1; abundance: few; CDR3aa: CSATGTGTGQPSTDTQYF; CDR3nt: TGCAGTGCAACCGGGACAGGGACGGGTCAGCCCTCCACAGATACGCAGTATTTT
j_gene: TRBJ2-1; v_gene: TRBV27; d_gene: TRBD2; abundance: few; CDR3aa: CASRSPASGGGNQQFF; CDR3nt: TGTGCCAGCAGATCCCCGGCTAGCGGGGGGGGTAACCAGCAGTTCTTC
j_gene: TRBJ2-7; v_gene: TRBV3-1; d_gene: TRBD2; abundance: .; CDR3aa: CASSRAGRARVYEQYF; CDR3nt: TGTGCCAGCAGCCGGGCCGGGAGGGCCCGTGTGTACGAGCAGTACTTC
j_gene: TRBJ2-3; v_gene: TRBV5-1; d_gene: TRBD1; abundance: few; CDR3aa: CASSEGQGRDTQYF; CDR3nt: TGCGCCAGCAGCGAAGGACAGGGAAGAGATACGCAGTATTTT
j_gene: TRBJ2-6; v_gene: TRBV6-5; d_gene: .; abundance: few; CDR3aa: CASSYRGRISGANVLTF; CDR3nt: TGTGCCAGCAGTTATAGAGGACGAATCTCTGGGGCCAACGTCCTGACTTTC
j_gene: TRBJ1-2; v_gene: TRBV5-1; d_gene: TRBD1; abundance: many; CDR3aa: CASSQKGQDENSYTF; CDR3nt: TGCGCCAGCAGCCAGAAGGGACAGGACGAGAATAGCTACACCTTC
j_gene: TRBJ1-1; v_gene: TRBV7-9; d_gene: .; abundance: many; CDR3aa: CASSLAEANTEAFF; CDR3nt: TGTGCCAGCAGCTTAGCGGAAGCGAACACTGAAGCTTTCTTT
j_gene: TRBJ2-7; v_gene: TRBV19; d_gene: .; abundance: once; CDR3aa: CASSNRDSRFYEQYF; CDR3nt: TGTGCCAGTAGTAACAGGGACTCGAGGTTTTACGAGCAGTACTTC
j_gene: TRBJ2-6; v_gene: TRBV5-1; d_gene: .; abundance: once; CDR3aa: CASSSGQSSGANVLTF; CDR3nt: TGCGCCAGCAGTTCAGGACAGAGCTCTGGGGCCAACGTCCTGACTTTC
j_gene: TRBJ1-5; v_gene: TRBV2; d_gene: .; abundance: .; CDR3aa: CASRHRFYSNQPQHF; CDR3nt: TGTGCCAGCAGGCACAGATTTTATAGCAATCAGCCCCAGCATTTT
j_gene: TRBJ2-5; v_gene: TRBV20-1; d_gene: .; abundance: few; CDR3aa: CSATRTSQETQYF; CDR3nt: TGCAGTGCTACGAGGACTTCCCAAGAGACCCAGTACTTC
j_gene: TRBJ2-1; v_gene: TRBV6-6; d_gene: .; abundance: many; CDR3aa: CASRARMGEQFF; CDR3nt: TGTGCCAGCAGGGCCCGAATGGGCGAGCAGTTCTTC
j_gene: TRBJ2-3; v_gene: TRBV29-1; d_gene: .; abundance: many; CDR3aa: CSVEDSGDTQYF; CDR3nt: TGCAGCGTTGAAGATAGCGGAGATACGCAGTATTTT
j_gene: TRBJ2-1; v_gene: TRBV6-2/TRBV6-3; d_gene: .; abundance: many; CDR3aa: CASSRPGLNEQFF; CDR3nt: TGTGCCAGCAGTCGGCCCGGACTGAATGAGCAGTTCTTC
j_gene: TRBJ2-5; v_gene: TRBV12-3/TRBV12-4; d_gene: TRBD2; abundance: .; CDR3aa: CASSFISAGGPGETQYF; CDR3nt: TGTGCCAGCAGTTTTATTTCGGCGGGAGGGCCTGGTGAGACCCAGTACTTC
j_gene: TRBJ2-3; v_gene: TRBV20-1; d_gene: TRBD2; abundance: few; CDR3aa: CSAYPLAGIPDTQYF; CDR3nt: TGCAGTGCTTACCCTCTAGCGGGAATCCCAGATACGCAGTATTTT
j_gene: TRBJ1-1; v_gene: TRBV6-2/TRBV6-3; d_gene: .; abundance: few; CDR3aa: CASSYSGGQLNTEAFF; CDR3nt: TGTGCCAGCAGTTACTCCGGGGGCCAACTGAACACTGAAGCTTTCTTT
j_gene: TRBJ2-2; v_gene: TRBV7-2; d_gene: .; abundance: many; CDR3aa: CASSRTGGDGELFF; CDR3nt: TGTGCCAGCAGCCGAACGGGGGGCGACGGGGAGCTGTTTTTT
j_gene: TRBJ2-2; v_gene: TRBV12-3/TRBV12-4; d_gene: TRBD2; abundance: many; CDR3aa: CASSWGLAANTGELFF; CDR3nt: TGTGCCAGCAGTTGGGGACTAGCGGCCAACACCGGGGAGCTGTTTTTT
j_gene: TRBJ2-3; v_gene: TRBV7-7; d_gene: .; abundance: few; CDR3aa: CASTRLGGTDTQYF; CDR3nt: TGTGCCAGCACCCGCCTTGGGGGCACAGATACGCAGTATTTT
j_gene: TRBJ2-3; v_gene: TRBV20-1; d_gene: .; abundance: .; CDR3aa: CSAMPGTDTQYF; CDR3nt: TGCAGTGCTATGCCGGGCACAGATACGCAGTATTTT
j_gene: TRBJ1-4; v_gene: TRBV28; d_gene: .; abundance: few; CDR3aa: CASRPPGLTNEKLFF; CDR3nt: TGTGCCAGCAGACCACCGGGACTGACTAATGAAAAACTGTTTTTT
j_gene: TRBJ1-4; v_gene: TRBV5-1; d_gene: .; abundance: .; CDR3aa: CASSGDNPGNEKLFF; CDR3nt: TGCGCCAGCAGCGGTGACAACCCGGGTAATGAAAAACTGTTTTTT
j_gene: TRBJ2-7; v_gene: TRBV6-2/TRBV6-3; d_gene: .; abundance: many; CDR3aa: CASGGGLYEQYF; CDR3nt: TGTGCCAGCGGGGGGGGCCTGTACGAGCAGTACTTC
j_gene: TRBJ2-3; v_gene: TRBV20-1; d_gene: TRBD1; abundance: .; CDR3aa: CSAWTGGTDTQYF; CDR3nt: TGCAGTGCATGGACAGGGGGGACAGATACGCAGTATTTT
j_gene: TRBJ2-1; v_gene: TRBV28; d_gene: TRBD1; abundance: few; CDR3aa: CASSSGQVTYNEQFF; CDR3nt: TGTGCCAGCAGTTCCGGACAGGTCACCTACAATGAGCAGTTCTTC
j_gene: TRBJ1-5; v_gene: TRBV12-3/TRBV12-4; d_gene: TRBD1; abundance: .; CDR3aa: CASSARGQGSNQPQHF; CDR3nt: TGTGCCAGCAGTGCCCGGGGACAGGGTAGCAATCAGCCCCAGCATTTT
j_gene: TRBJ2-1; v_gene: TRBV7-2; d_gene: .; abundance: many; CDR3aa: CASSLNRVENEQFF; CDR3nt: TGTGCCAGCAGCTTAAACAGGGTAGAGAATGAGCAGTTCTTC
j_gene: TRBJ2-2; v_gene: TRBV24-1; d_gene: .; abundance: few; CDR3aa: CATSELGELFF; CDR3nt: TGTGCCACCAGTGAGCTCGGGGAGCTGTTTTTT
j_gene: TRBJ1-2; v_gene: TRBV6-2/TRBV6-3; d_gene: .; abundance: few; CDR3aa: CASTKGELNYGYTF; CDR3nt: TGTGCCAGCACCAAGGGGGAGTTGAACTATGGCTACACCTTC
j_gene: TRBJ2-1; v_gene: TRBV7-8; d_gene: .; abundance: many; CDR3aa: CASSHDFEQFF; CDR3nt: TGTGCCAGCAGTCATGACTTCGAGCAGTTCTTC
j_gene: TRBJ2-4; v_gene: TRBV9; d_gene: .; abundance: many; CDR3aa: CASSVGSVAKNIQYF; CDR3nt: TGTGCCAGCAGCGTAGGATCAGTAGCCAAAAACATTCAGTACTTC
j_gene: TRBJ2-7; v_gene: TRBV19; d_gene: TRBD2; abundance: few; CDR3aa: CASRLLAGQSYEQYF; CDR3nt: TGTGCCAGTAGGCTCCTAGCGGGGCAATCCTACGAGCAGTACTTC
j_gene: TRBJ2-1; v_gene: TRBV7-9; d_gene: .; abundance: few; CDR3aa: CASSLTGSRNNEQFF; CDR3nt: TGTGCCAGCAGCCTCACAGGGTCTAGAAACAATGAGCAGTTCTTC
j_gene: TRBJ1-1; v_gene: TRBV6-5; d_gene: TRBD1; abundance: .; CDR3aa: CASVGDRDRDYTEAFF; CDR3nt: TGTGCCAGCGTTGGCGATCGGGACAGGGACTACACTGAAGCTTTCTTT
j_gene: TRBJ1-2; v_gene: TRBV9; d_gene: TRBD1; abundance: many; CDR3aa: CASSVGGRGKHGYTF; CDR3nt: TGTGCCAGCAGCGTAGGAGGCAGGGGGAAGCATGGCTACACCTTC
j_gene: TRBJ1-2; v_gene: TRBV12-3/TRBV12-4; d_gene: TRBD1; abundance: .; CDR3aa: CATWDSRGGYTF; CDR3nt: TGTGCCACCTGGGACAGCCGGGGTGGCTACACCTTC
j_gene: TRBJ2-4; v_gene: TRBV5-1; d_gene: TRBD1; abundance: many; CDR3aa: CASSWDRGNIQYF; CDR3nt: TGCGCCAGCAGCTGGGACAGGGGAAACATTCAGTACTTC
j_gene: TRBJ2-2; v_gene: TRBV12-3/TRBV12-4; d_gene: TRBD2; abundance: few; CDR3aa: CASRRTGTSAPFLRAGELFF; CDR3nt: TGTGCCAGCAGACGAACCGGGACTAGCGCCCCTTTCTTACGGGCCGGGGAGCTGTTTTTT
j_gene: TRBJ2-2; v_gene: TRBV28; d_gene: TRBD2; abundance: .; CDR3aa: CASSILGLAANTGELFF; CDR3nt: TGTGCCAGCAGTATTCTGGGACTAGCGGCGAACACCGGGGAGCTGTTTTTT
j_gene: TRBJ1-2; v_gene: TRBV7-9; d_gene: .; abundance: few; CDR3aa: CASSFGEGYTF; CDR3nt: TGTGCCAGCAGCTTTGGGGAGGGCTACACCTTC
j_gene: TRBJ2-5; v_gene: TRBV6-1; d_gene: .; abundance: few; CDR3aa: CASRDTWETQYF; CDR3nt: TGTGCCAGCAGGGATACATGGGAGACCCAGTACTTC
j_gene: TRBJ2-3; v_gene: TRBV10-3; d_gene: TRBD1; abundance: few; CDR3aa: CAISAPGQGADTQYF; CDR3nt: TGTGCCATCAGTGCACCGGGACAGGGGGCAGATACGCAGTATTTT
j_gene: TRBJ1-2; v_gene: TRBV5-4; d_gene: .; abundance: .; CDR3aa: CASGDVRGGYGYTF; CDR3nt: TGTGCCAGTGGGGACGTGAGAGGAGGCTATGGCTACACCTTC
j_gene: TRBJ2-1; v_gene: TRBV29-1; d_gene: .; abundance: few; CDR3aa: CSVEDMVLGSYNEQFF; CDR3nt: TGCAGCGTTGAAGATATGGTTCTCGGCTCCTACAATGAGCAGTTCTTC
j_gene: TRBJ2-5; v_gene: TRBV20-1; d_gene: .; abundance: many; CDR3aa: CSARKWGGQETQYF; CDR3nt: TGCAGTGCTAGGAAATGGGGCGGCCAAGAGACCCAGTACTTC
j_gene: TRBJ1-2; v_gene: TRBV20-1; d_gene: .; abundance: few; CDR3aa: CSASHNNRGYGYTF; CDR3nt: TGCAGTGCTAGCCATAACAACAGAGGCTATGGCTACACCTTC